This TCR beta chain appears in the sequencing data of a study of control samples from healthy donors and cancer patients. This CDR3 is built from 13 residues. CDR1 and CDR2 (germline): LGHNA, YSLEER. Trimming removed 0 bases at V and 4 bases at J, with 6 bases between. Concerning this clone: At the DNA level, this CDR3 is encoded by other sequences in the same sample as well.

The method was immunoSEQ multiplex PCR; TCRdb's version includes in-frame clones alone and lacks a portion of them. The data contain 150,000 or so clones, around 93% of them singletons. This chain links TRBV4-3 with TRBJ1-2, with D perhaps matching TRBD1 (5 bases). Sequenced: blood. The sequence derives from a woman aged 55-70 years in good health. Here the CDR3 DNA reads TGCGCCAGCAGCCAAGATCAGGGCTATGGCTACACCTTC. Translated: CASSQDQGYGYTF.